This TCR beta chain was identified in a study of identical twins (dated by TCRdb to about 2016). Regarding the complete study: To test whether fetal clonotypes persist, this study deep-sequenced TCR alpha and beta repertoires from monozygotic twins, from unrelated adults of various ages, and from cord blood. Replicate twin experiments were performed at different times using different library preparation protocols to rule out contamination. Study-wide conclusions, independent of this receptor: In beta out-of-frame sequences, excess twin sharing was weaker, because having fewer shared sequences lowered the signal-to-noise ratio. Because the same donors could not be followed over many years, the conclusions relied on cross-sectional statistical analysis. In monozygotic twins, recombination models systematically underestimated out-of-frame TCR alpha sharing, but the models matched the sharing seen between unrelated individuals. Compared with coincidental sharing between unrelated individuals, out-of-frame TCR alpha sequences shared between twins had an excess of sequences with low generation probability. Invariant T cells such as MAIT and iNKT could partly confound zero-insertion analyses, though diverse VJ usage argued against this for most clonotypes. Fewer insertions were carried by abundant cord blood beta clonotypes; a weaker similar trend was observed in young adult naive repertoires, while no such trend was observed in memory repertoires.

Every donor in the study was a healthy Caucasian. Library preparation was by 5' RACE. The data were produced on an Illumina HiSeq 2000. A universal primer binding site was introduced by template switching, and a unique molecular identifier was present in the final cDNA, enabling accurate counting of TCR cDNA molecules. Specific primers in the conserved constant-segment region were used to synthesize first-strand cDNA for TCR alpha and beta chains. To control for contamination, each cDNA library was double barcoded with a SMART-Mk sample barcode plus Illumina barcodes. TruSeq adapter sequences and Illumina sample barcodes were added in two successive PCR steps. The TCR alpha and beta cDNA libraries were sequenced on the Illumina HiSeq platform using custom primers. Per the authors' processing: MiGEC processed the raw reads to extract unique molecular identifiers, while MiXCR was used to determine the CDR3 positions. For each individual, recombination models were inferred using an EM algorithm with the repgenHMM and IGoR tools. The analysis of shared clonotypes was done with the tcR package in R, with sharing normalized by the product of cloneset sizes. To study raw recombination free of thymic and clonal selection effects, out-of-frame nonproductive sequences were analyzed. TCRdb's own reprocessing of the public reads used fastp at Q25 and MiXCR and kept productive beta chains. Rows with one shared CDR3 protein collapse into an entry with the most common genes and DNA. The V and J calls and clone size are TCRdb's, not the authors'. The sample profile shows 1.5 million or so distinct CDR3 sequences; around 29% of them were found once. The ten biggest clones cover roughly 0.3% of the sample.

This clonotype appeared a few times. The antigen it recognizes is unknown. Base qualities are not at hand, and no much larger clone is one base apart. The receptor's source is a newborn girl in good health. Sequencing was carried out using cord blood.

The DNA is as follows: TGTGCCAGCAGCCAAAAACAGGGGGATAATTCACCCCTCCACTTT. Its product reads: CASSQKQGDNSPLHF. The receptor chain draws on TRBV3-1 and TRBJ1-6; TRBD1 lines up with 8 middle nucleotides. The CDR3 measures 15 amino acids from cysteine to phenylalanine. Of all the DNA, just the CDR3 is kept, 45 bases in frame from base 1. CDR1 and CDR2 are drawn from the germline V gene (reference sequence): LGHDT, YNNKEL. Relative to germline, V is missing 2 bases and J is missing 5 bases, with 2 bases of the junction outside any gene match.